The rows below give T cell receptor beta chains drawn from one sample of a study of CD8+ T cells in alopecia areata. Sequencing used immunoSEQ multiplex PCR; TCRdb keeps in-frame clones, though not all of them. The data show 10,000 to 15,000 clones, about 61% seen once. The specimen sequenced was skin. The receptor source for this set is a human donor with alopecia areata. Each CDR3 is given without its conserved first and last residue.

j_gene,v_gene,CDR3aa
TRBJ2-7,TRBV6-5,ASWGRGIYEQY
TRBJ2-3,TRBV28,ASSLERTSGSSDTQY
TRBJ2-5,TRBV9,ASSAGTSWGTQY
TRBJ2-1,TRBV25-1,ASRGQGALHSYNEQF
TRBJ2-7,TRBV6-5,ASRTSGGNSYEQY
TRBJ1-5,TRBV7-9,ASSRTGDKPQH
TRBJ2-7,TRBV12-5,ASAPRAPTGNSQY
TRBJ2-6,TRBV19,AIQDSSGANVLT
TRBJ2-5,TRBV11-2,ASSLRGTQRETQY
TRBJ2-3,TRBV6-5,ASSSRGGTDTQY
TRBJ2-7,TRBV10-1,ASSYTRDNGLGEQY
TRBJ2-1,TRBV7-3,ASSTLGTSGGGNEQF
TRBJ1-1,TRBV7-2,ASSLASTGVNTEAF
TRBJ1-1,TRBV7-9,ASSLVAGMVTEAF
TRBJ2-7,TRBV28,ASSLAQQGAKY
TRBJ1-6,TRBV4-1,ASSQDRAVSSYNSPLH
TRBJ2-5,TRBV10-2,ASRLGTGGQETQY
TRBJ2-1,TRBV5-4,ASRYPRGYGGGPYNEQF
TRBJ1-5,TRBV4-3,ASSQAGAQPQH
TRBJ1-4,TRBV19,ASSMSQLATNEKLF
TRBJ2-1,TRBV2,ASRGLAGDNEQF
TRBJ2-7,TRBV28,ASSYPQGGGSYEQY
NA,TRBV7-8,ASSPRGGWGYEQY
TRBJ1-5,TRBV28,ASTHRSLFSNQPQH
TRBJ1-6,TRBV7-2,ASSLGVGRLNSPLH
TRBJ2-3,TRBV6-5,ASQIQGTDTQY
TRBJ2-5,TRBV6-6,ASSDEETQY
TRBJ2-3,TRBV9,ASSVGRPYLSTDTQY
TRBJ1-3,TRBV7-8,ASSLGGAGNTIY
TRBJ2-5,TRBV7-9,ASSHTGTEETQY
TRBJ2-1,TRBV21-1,ASLCEQF
TRBJ2-2,TRBV5-4,ASSLEAAANTGELF
TRBJ1-5,TRBV2,ASSGQGRLNQPQH
TRBJ2-3,TRBV11-3,ASSLVSGTDTQY
TRBJ2-1,TRBV6-1,ASTETSGGYNEQF
TRBJ1-5,TRBV28,ASSDPGQGYSNQPQH
TRBJ2-5,TRBV11-2,ASSLVGQDPRETQY
TRBJ1-1,TRBV2,ASSGTGTGGGTEAF
TRBJ2-7,TRBV10-3,AIRTGYEQY
TRBJ1-1,TRBV11-2,ASSSGGSPVSEAF
TRBJ2-7,TRBV7-2,ASRYRGSYEQY
TRBJ2-7,TRBV27,ASSSLAGIGPPPYEQY
TRBJ2-1,TRBV7-2,ASSSLAGSSYNEQF
TRBJ2-3,TRBV19,ASSLTGTGSTDTQY
TRBJ2-6,TRBV29-1,SVVSGSGANVLT
TRBJ1-2,TRBV7-2,ASRLGTSSKGYT
TRBJ2-2,TRBV10-3,AISELGNTGELF
TRBJ2-7,TRBV29-1,SVAGTAYRDEQY